These 12 T cell receptor beta chains were sequenced from one sample in a study of regulatory T cells in long-lasting Graves disease. The TCR beta library used iRepertoire HTBI primers with Arm-PCR amplification of CDR3. From the multiplex PCR reads, TCRdb called clonotypes with MiXCR, one entry per CDR3 protein. This table has roughly 510,000 distinct CDR3 sequences, about 16% appearing once. Time point of the sample: newly diagnosed GD, antithyroid drugs for less than 3 months. After RNA was extracted from PBMCs, the TCR library was made from it. Separately, the same data were catalogued under a study of T cells in Graves' hyperthyroidism and ophthalmopathy.

Material: peripheral blood mononuclear cells (PBMCs), obtained at new diagnosis, from a patient treated with antithyroid drugs. These receptors all come from a man aged 18 to 30 with Graves disease.

This clonotype was detected many times. This sequence joins TRBV6-1 and TRBJ1-1; the D is unclear. Between the trimmed V and J ends, which lost 6 bases and 1 base, there was a span of 15 bases. The CDR3 has 15 residues. The germline gives CDR1 MNHNS, CDR2 SASEGT. This CDR3 is CASSRARRGNTEAFF. CDR3 sequence (DNA): TGTGCCAGCAGCCGAGCCCGACGGGGGAACACTGAAGCTTTCTTT.

Ten or more counts support this clonotype. The gene calls are TRBV5-1 and TRBJ1-1; D is undetermined. The V gene lost 0 bases and the J gene lost 8 bases, with 11 bases spanning the gap. The CDR3 has 13 residues. CDR1 is SGHRS, CDR2 YFSETQ, per germline. The CDR3 DNA is TGCGCCAGCAGCTTGGGAGTGACGGTCGAAGCTTTCTTT. As protein: CASSLGVTVEAFF.

In regard to this clonotype: With a much larger clone just one base away, this may be a read error. The rearrangement joins TRBV2 to TRBJ2-5, with no clear D. Germline lookup yields CDR1 SNHLY and CDR2 FYNNEI. The CDR3 is 12 amino acids. V was trimmed by 3 bases and J by 11 bases, leaving 13 bases between them. CDR3 nucleotide sequence: TGTGCCAGCAGTGATTACCCGCATGAGCAGTACTTC. Its translation: CASSDYPHEQYF.

This clonotype appeared once. The rearrangement links TRBV5-1 to TRBJ2-1, with D unresolved. The germline CDR1 and CDR2 sequences are SGHRS and YFSETQ. Trimming removed 4 bases at V and 0 bases at J, with 20 bases between. This CDR3 spans 18 amino acids. The CDR3 coding sequence is TGCGCCAGCAGCCTACGGCCTCCCGAAGCAATCTCCTACAATGAGCAGTTCTTC. It yields the protein CASSLRPPEAISYNEQFF.

This clonotype has a count of ten or more. The V call is TRBV19, the J call TRBJ2-2; possible D gene TRBD1, 6 bases. This CDR3 comprises 13 residues. Germline loops: CDR1 LNHDA, CDR2 SQIVND (reference sequence). V was clipped by 10 bases and J by 5 bases, with 14 bases between them. CDR3 amino acids: CATETGITGELFF. In nucleotides, the CDR3 is TGTGCCACAGAGACAGGAATAACCGGGGAGCTGTTTTTT.

V gene TRBV6-1 combines with J gene TRBJ2-4; tentatively, D is TRBD1 (5 bases). Trimming shortened V by 10 bases and J by 7 bases, and 11 bases separated the two germline ends. Looked up from germline, CDR1 is MNHNS and CDR2 is SASEGT. The CDR3 has 11 amino acids. The CDR3 spells CATRVVNIQYF. The CDR3 DNA is TGTGCCACCAGGGTGGTGAACATTCAGTACTTC.

CDR3 DNA: TGTGCTAGTGGTTTGACAGTGCCTAATGGGGAGCAGTACTTC. The encoded protein is CASGLTVPNGEQYF. V and J are TRBV12-5 and TRBJ2-7; D is ambiguous. Germline V CDR1 and CDR2: LGHNT, FRNRAP. V dropped 2 bases and J dropped 7 bases, with 15 bases sitting between them. This CDR3 is 14 amino acids long.

The chain has TRBV7-9 and TRBJ2-7; no definite D call. CDR3 length: 15 residues. Germline lookup yields CDR1 SEHNR and CDR2 FQNEAQ (reference sequence). V gave up 1 base and J gave up 2 bases, with 12 bases separating them. This CDR3 reads CASSLGHARTYEQYF. As DNA, the CDR3 is TGTGCCAGCAGCTTAGGTCATGCCCGTACCTACGAGCAGTACTTC.

This clonotype occurred a few times. This chain uses TRBV9 with TRBJ2-7; perhaps TRBD2 as D (6 bases). Trimming cost V 1 base and J 3 bases, with 23 bases left between them. In germline, CDR1 is SGDLS, CDR2 YYNGEE. The CDR3 is 18 residues long. CDR3 nucleotide sequence: TGTGCCAGCAGCGTAAATTCTAGCGCAACCCCTCGAGGCTACGAGCAGTACTTC. Translated, it gives CASSVNSSATPRGYEQYF.

This clonotype came up many times. V is TRBV12-3 or TRBV12-4 and J is TRBJ2-1; 9 bases agree with TRBD2. The CDR3 spans 15 residues. V shed 7 bases and J 7 bases; nucleotides not matched to a gene: 11. The CDR3, as DNA: TGTGCCAGCATTATATCGGGGAGCGGGGGGAATGAGCAGTTCTTC. Protein product: CASIISGSGGNEQFF.

This clonotype was seen ten or more times. This sequence joins TRBV20-1 and TRBJ2-1; TRBD2 agrees at 8 bases. The J segment lost 9 bases and the V segment lost 1 base, leaving 14 bases of the junction unmatched. Germline V gene sequence: CDR1 DFQATT, CDR2 SNEGSKA (reference sequence). The CDR3 has 16 amino acids. The CDR3, as DNA: TGCAGTGCTAGAGGGCAGCGGGGGAACCTACTTGGTGAGCAGTTCTTC. Protein: CSARGQRGNLLGEQFF.

The V and J genes are TRBV5-1 and TRBJ1-1, with 11 bases lining up with TRBD1. The junction had 6 bases not matched to a gene; V was cut back by 7 bases and J by 4 bases. CDR3 length: 14 amino acids. Germline V gives CDR1 SGHRS, CDR2 YFSETQ. The CDR3 DNA reads TGCGCCAGCTCGGGACAGGGGGTTGGCACTGAAGCTTTCTTT. Its protein product is CASSGQGVGTEAFF.